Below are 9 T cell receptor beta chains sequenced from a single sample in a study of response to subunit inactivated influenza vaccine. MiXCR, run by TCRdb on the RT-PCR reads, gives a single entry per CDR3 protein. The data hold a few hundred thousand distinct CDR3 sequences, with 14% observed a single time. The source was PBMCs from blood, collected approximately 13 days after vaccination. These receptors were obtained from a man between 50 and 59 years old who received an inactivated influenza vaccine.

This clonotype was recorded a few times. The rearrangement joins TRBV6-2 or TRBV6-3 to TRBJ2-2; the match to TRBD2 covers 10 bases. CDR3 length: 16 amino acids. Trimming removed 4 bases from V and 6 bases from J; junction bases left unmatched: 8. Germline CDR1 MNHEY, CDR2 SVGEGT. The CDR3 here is CASSFSSGRAAGELFF. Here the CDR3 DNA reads TGTGCCAGCAGTTTTTCAAGCGGGAGGGCCGCCGGGGAGCTGTTTTTT.

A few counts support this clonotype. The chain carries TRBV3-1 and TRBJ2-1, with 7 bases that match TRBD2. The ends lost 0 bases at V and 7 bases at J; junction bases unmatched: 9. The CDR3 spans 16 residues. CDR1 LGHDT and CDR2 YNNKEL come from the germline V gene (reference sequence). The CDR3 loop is CASSQDQGLAENEQFF. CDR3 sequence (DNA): TGTGCCAGCAGCCAAGATCAGGGCCTAGCGGAGAATGAGCAGTTCTTC.

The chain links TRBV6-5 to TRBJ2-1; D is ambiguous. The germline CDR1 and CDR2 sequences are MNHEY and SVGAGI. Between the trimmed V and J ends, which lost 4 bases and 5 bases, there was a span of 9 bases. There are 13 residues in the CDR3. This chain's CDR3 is CASSSHLNNEQFF. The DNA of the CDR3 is TGTGCCAGCAGTTCCCATCTAAACAATGAGCAGTTCTTC.

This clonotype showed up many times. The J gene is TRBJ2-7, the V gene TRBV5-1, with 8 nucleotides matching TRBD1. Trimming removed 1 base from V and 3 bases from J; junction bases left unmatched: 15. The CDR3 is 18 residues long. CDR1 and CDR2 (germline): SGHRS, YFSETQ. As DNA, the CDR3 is TGCGCCAGCAGCTTGCCAATCGAAAGGACAGGGTTAAACTACGAGCAGTACTTC. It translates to CASSLPIERTGLNYEQYF.

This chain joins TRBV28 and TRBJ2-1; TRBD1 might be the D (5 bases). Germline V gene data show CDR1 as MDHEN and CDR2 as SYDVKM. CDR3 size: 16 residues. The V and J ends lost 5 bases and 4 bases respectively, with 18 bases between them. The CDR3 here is CASSPQLVTEYNEQFF. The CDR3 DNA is TGTGCCAGCAGTCCTCAACTCGTGACAGAATACAATGAGCAGTTCTTC.

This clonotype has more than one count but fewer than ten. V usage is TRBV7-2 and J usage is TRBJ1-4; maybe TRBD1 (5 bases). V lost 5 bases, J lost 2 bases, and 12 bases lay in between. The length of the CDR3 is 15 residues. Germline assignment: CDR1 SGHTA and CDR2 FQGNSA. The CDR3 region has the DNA TGTGCCAGCAGCCCCGAAGCAGGGACTAATGAAAAACTGTTTTTT. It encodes CASSPEAGTNEKLFF.

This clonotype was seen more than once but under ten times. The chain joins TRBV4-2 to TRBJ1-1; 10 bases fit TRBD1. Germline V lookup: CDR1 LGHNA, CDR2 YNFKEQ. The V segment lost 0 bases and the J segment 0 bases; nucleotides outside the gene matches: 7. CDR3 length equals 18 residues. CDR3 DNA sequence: TGTGCCAGCAGCCAAGATTTTTGGACAGGGGGGATGAACACTGAAGCTTTCTTT. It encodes CASSQDFWTGGMNTEAFF.

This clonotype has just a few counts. Here the CDR3 DNA reads TGTGCCAGCACCCGAATAAGGGACGGCCACTCTGGGGCCAACGTCCTGACTTTC. Its protein product is CASTRIRDGHSGANVLTF. The chain has TRBV21-1 and TRBJ2-6; TRBD2 is the table's D call, not checked against the DNA. TRBV21-1 is a pseudogene. The CDR3 length is 18 residues.

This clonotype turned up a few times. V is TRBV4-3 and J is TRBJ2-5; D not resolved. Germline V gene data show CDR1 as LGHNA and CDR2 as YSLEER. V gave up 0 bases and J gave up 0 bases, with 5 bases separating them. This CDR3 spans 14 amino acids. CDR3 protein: CASSQDTNQETQYF. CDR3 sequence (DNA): TGCGCCAGCAGCCAAGACACTAACCAAGAGACCCAGTACTTC.